The rows below give T cell receptor beta chains drawn from one sample of a study of Ad26.COV2.S vaccination and SARS-CoV-2 variants. The data were produced by immunoSEQ multiplex PCR, yet TCRdb's version contains in-frame clones alone and is incomplete. Seen here are some 340,000 clones, approximately 80% observed once, and the top ten hold about 2.1%. This specimen consisted of peripheral blood, obtained in a trial of Ad26.COV2.S vaccine versus placebo. The receptors originated from a person between 18 and 65 years old who received the Ad26.COV2.S COVID-19 vaccine or a placebo. CDR3s include the opening cysteine and the closing phenylalanine or tryptophan. The D gene is left open where the match is weak. Size is stated for part of the rows, as once, few or many counts, or as a class when the clone is expanded.

v_call	clone_size	d_call	j_call	cdr3_nt	cdr3_aa
TRBV5-1	once	-	TRBJ1-3	TGCGCCAGCAGCCCTGGACGCTCTGGAAACACCATATATTTT	CASSPGRSGNTIYF
TRBV5-1	-	TRBD1	TRBJ1-1	TGCGCCAGCAGGGGGACAGGGGGTTTGAGGACTGAAGCTTTCTTT	CASRGTGGLRTEAFF
TRBV10-3	-	TRBD1	TRBJ2-1	TGTGCCATCAGTCAACAGGGGGTGGACAATGAGCAGTTCTTC	CAISQQGVDNEQFF
TRBV2	-	-	TRBJ1-4	TGTGCCAGCACGGCAGGCAAAGGAACTAATGAAAAACTGTTTTTT	CASTAGKGTNEKLFF
TRBV4-1	-	TRBD1	TRBJ2-5	TGCGCCAGCAGCCCCGGACAGGCGGAAGAGACCCAGTACTTC	CASSPGQAEETQYF
TRBV7-2	-	-	TRBJ1-1	TGTGCCAGCAGCTTATGGGGGCAGCCTGAAGCTTTCTTT	CASSLWGQPEAFF
TRBV5-6	-	-	TRBJ2-7	TGTGCCAGCAGCCAGAGAAGCCAGCAGGGGAGATACGAGCAGTACTTC	CASSQRSQQGRYEQYF
TRBV19	-	TRBD1	TRBJ1-2	TGTGCCAGTATTAACACCCGGGACAGGGGAGAAGGCTACACCTTC	CASINTRDRGEGYTF
TRBV18	-	TRBD1	TRBJ1-6	TGTGCCAGCTCAGAGACCCTTAGGCCGGGGACAGATTCACCCCTCCACTTT	CASSETLRPGTDSPLHF
TRBV12-3/TRBV12-4	-	-	TRBJ2-1	TGTGCCAGCAGTACAAATGAGCAGTTCTTC	CASSTNEQFF
TRBV5-6	-	TRBD1	TRBJ1-1	TGTGCCAGCAGCTCGGGACAGAGGGTTTTGATCCCTGAAGCTTTCTTT	CASSSGQRVLIPEAFF
TRBV2	-	-	TRBJ1-4	TGTGCCAGCATCAATTTAGGGAAAAAACTGTTTTTT	CASINLGKKLFF
TRBV5-1	-	-	TRBJ1-3	TGCGCCAGCAGCTTACACAGCGGCTCTGGAAACACCATATATTTT	CASSLHSGSGNTIYF
TRBV6-5	-	-	TRBJ2-3	TGTGCCAGCATCCGGGAGATCCGCACAGATACGCAGTATTTT	CASIREIRTDTQYF
TRBV2	few	TRBD1	TRBJ1-5	TGTGCCAGCAGGGCAGGGGGGAATCAGCCCCAGCATTTT	CASRAGGNQPQHF
TRBV3-1/TRBV3-2	once	-	TRBJ1-5	TGTGCCAGCAGCCAAGATAATTTGGGGCACCACAATCAGCCCCAGCATTTT	CASSQDNLGHHNQPQHF
TRBV15	once	TRBD1	TRBJ1-1	TGTGCCACCAGCAGAGATATAACAGGGGGCGAGGGTACTGAAGCTTTCTTT	CATSRDITGGEGTEAFF
TRBV4-1	-	TRBD1	TRBJ2-1	TGCGCCAGCAGCCAAGAGGGGACAGCCTCCTACAATGAGCAGTTCTTC	CASSQEGTASYNEQFF
TRBV6-5	-	TRBD1	TRBJ2-7	TGTGCCAGCAGAACCGGACAGGGTCCTGCCTACGAGCAGTACTTC	CASRTGQGPAYEQYF
TRBV4-2	-	-	TRBJ2-7	TGTGCCAGCAGCCAAGATCTGGGGACGGCGAGCGAGCAGTACTTC	CASSQDLGTASEQYF
TRBV7-9	once	TRBD1	TRBJ1-1	TGTGCCAGCAGCTTGACAGGGGACACTGAAGCTTTCTTT	CASSLTGDTEAFF
TRBV19	-	-	TRBJ2-2	TGTGCCAGTAGTACGAAAAAGAACACCGGGGAGCTGTTTTTT	CASSTKKNTGELFF
TRBV7-9	-	-	TRBJ1-1	TGTGCCAGCAGCTTAGTTGGGGGGCCGAGAACTGAAGCTTTCTTT	CASSLVGGPRTEAFF
TRBV14	-	-	TRBJ2-6	TGTGCCAGCAGCCAGCGGGGAGGTGGGGCCAACGTCCTGACTTTC	CASSQRGGGANVLTF
TRBV5-4	-	-	TRBJ2-6	TGTGCCAGCAGCTTGGCCACGGAAAACTCTGGGGCCAACGTCCTGACTTTC	CASSLATENSGANVLTF
TRBV5-5	-	-	TRBJ1-4	TGTGCCAGCAGCTTGGAGCCGAGCCGGGAAAAACTGTTTTTT	CASSLEPSREKLFF
TRBV28	-	TRBD1	TRBJ1-2	TGTGCCAGCAGCTTGACAGGGGTCGGTTATGGCTACACCTTC	CASSLTGVGYGYTF
TRBV28	-	-	TRBJ1-2	TGTGCCAGCAGTTTAAAAGGGTCATGGGCGGGAGGCTACACCTTC	CASSLKGSWAGGYTF
TRBV3-1/TRBV3-2	-	TRBD1	TRBJ2-7	TGTGCCAGCAGCCAAGCCGGGACAGGGCCATACGAGCAGTACTTC	CASSQAGTGPYEQYF
TRBV27	-	-	TRBJ2-3	TGTGCCAGCAGTTTAATACTATCTGATACGCAGTATTTT	CASSLILSDTQYF
TRBV29-1	-	TRBD2	TRBJ2-1	TGCAGCGGGAAGAAGCGGGGGGAACGGAATGAGCAGTTCTTC	CSGKKRGERNEQFF
TRBV11-3	-	-	TRBJ2-3	TGTGCCAGCAGGCGACCCCCCGAAGATACGCAGTATTTT	CASRRPPEDTQYF
TRBV7-3	-	-	TRBJ2-3	TGTGCCAGCAGCCGTGTTAGCACAGATACGCAGTATTTT	CASSRVSTDTQYF
TRBV27	many	-	TRBJ1-6	TGTGCCAGCAGAAATGACCTCAATTCACCCCTCCACTTT	CASRNDLNSPLHF
TRBV5-1	-	-	TRBJ1-6	TGCGCCAGCAGCTTGGGTAATTCACCCCTCCACTTT	CASSLGNSPLHF
TRBV7-2	-	-	TRBJ1-4	TGTGCCAGCAGCTACACACGGGGTGAAAAACTGTTTTTT	CASSYTRGEKLFF
TRBV9	-	-	TRBJ1-4	TGTGCCAGCAGCGAAAGGGGGGTTCCAAATGAAAAACTGTTTTTT	CASSERGVPNEKLFF
TRBV9	-	-	TRBJ1-6	TGTGCCAGCAGCGTAGTTCCGGGTTGGAATTCACCCCTCCACTTT	CASSVVPGWNSPLHF
TRBV5-4	-	TRBD1	TRBJ2-5	TGTGCCAGCAGCTCCTTGCAGGGGGCGCGTGGGTCCCAGTACTTC	CASSSLQGARGSQYF
TRBV7-9	-	TRBD1	TRBJ1-1	TGTGCCAGCAGCTTAGGGGGGACAGAGATTGACACTGAAGCTTTCTTT	CASSLGGTEIDTEAFF
TRBV19	-	-	TRBJ2-2	TGTGCCAGTAGCGACACAGGGATGTCCGGGGAGCTGTTTTTT	CASSDTGMSGELFF
TRBV14	-	TRBD1	TRBJ1-2	TGTGCCAGCAGCCAGCGACAGGGAGGGGGCTACACCTTC	CASSQRQGGGYTF
TRBV5-4	-	-	TRBJ1-2	TGTGCCAGCAGCCCCTCCCTCCAGGGAGAATATGGCTACACCTTC	CASSPSLQGEYGYTF
TRBV28	-	-	TRBJ2-2	TGTGCCAGCACTCCTAGGAACACCGGGGAGCTGTTTTTT	CASTPRNTGELFF